This is a list of T cell receptor beta chains from one sample in a study of breast tumors, draining lymph nodes, adjacent tissues. One entry per CDR3 protein results from TCRdb running MiXCR on the multiplex PCR reads. The sample comprises around 20,000 distinct CDR3 sequences, roughly 30% of which are singletons, and 11% rests with the top ten. Sequencing was performed on breast tumor tissue. These receptors came from a female donor with breast cancer. Some clones in this sample may be carry-over from other donors' samples. The CDR3 runs from the conserved cysteine through the conserved F or W. Fields, in order: D gene, clone size, V gene, J gene, CDR3 DNA, CDR3 protein. The D gene is left open where the match is weak. A clone size is listed for some rows: how often the clone was seen (once, few, many), or a class if it is expanded.

>TRBD2|-|TRBV20-1|TRBJ2-7
TGCAGTGCTGTACCACTAGCGGGCCACGAGCAGTGCTTC
CSAVPLAGHEQCF
>TRBD2|many|TRBV20-1|TRBJ2-1
TGCAGTGCTATCTCTAGCGGGAGGTGTTACAATGAGCAGTTCTTC
CSAISSGRCYNEQFF
>-|many|TRBV4-3|TRBJ1-2
TGCGCCAGCAGCCAAAACCAGGGGAACTATGGCTACACCTTC
CASSQNQGNYGYTF
>-|many|TRBV20-1|TRBJ2-7
TGCAGTGCTAGTTCGGACTCTACCTACGAGCAGTACTTC
CSASSDSTYEQYF
>-|many|TRBV27|TRBJ2-2
TGTGCCAGCAGTTTTGGCAACAGGGTAAACACCGGGGAGCTGTTTTTT
CASSFGNRVNTGELFF
>TRBD2|many|TRBV30|TRBJ2-5
TGTGCCTGGAGGGAGGGACTAGCGGGAGGAGAGACCCAGTACTTC
CAWREGLAGGETQYF
>-|medium-sized|TRBV20-1|TRBJ2-7
TGCAGTGCTAGACGGGACGGCACCTACGAGCAGTACTTC
CSARRDGTYEQYF
>-|-|TRBV9|TRBJ1-2
TGTGCCAGCAGCGTAGGGTGGGGGAATGGTGGCTACACCTTC
CASSVGWGNGGYTF
>-|many|TRBV20-1|TRBJ2-3
TGCAGTGCGACTAGTCCGGGAGATACGCAGTATTTT
CSATSPGDTQYF
>TRBD2|many|TRBV20-1|TRBJ2-3
TGCAGTGCCGATCTAGCGGGAGCAGATACGCAGTATTTT
CSADLAGADTQYF
>-|-|TRBV7-8|TRBJ1-5
TGTGCCAGCAGCTTATGGGGGGGGTTCAATCAGCCCCAGCATTTT
CASSLWGGFNQPQHF
>-|-|TRBV15|TRBJ1-6
TGTGCCACCAGCATTAACCACCATCGGGACACCAATAATTCACCCCTCCACTTT
CATSINHHRDTNNSPLHF
>TRBD2|large|TRBV10-3|TRBJ2-7
TGTGCCATCAGTGAGTCGAGTGGTCTAGCGGGCTACGAGCAGTACTTC
CAISESSGLAGYEQYF
>TRBD2|many|TRBV27|TRBJ2-7
TGTGCCAGCAGTCTACTAGCGGGAGGTCGTCACGAGCAGTACTTC
CASSLLAGGRHEQYF
>TRBD2|-|TRBV7-9|TRBJ2-7
TGTGCCAGCAGCTTCGGGACTAGCGGGGCTTACTCCTACGAGCAGTACTTC
CASSFGTSGAYSYEQYF
>TRBD1|many|TRBV7-7|TRBJ2-5
TGTGCTAGCAGTGCCGGGACAGGGTCTCTAGAGACCCAGTACTTC
CASSAGTGSLETQYF
>-|many|TRBV7-3|TRBJ2-3
TGTGCCAGCAGCTTAGGCGGGGTCCCAGATACGCAGTATTTT
CASSLGGVPDTQYF
>-|few|TRBV18|TRBJ2-4
TGTGCCAGCTCACCACCACAGACTACAGCCAAAAACATTCAGTACTTC
CASSPPQTTAKNIQYF
>TRBD2|many|TRBV20-1|TRBJ2-1
TGCAGTGCTAGAGACAGCCTAGCGGCCGACAATGAGCAGTTCTTC
CSARDSLAADNEQFF
>-|many|TRBV19|TRBJ1-6
TGTGCCAGTAGTCGGGGGAGCTCCTATAATTCACCCCTCCACTTT
CASSRGSSYNSPLHF